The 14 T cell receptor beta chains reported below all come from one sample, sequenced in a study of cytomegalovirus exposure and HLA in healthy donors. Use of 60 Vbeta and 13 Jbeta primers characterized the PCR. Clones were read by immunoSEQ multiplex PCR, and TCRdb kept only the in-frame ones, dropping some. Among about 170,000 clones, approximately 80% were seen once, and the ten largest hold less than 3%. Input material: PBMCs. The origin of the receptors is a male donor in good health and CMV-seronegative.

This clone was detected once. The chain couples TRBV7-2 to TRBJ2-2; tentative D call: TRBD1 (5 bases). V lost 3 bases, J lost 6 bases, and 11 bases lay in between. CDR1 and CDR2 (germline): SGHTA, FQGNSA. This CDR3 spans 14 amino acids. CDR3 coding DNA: TGTGCCAGCAGCTTCGGTCAGGGCTCCGGGGAGCTGTTTTTT. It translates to CASSFGQGSGELFF.

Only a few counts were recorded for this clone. This CDR3 is CASSPSRQGVDTGELFF. DNA for the CDR3: TGTGCCAGCTCACCATCGAGACAGGGGGTGGACACCGGGGAGCTGTTTTTT. This chain connects TRBV18 to TRBJ2-2, with TRBD1 matching over 9 bases. CDR3 size: 17 residues. V dropped 2 bases and J dropped 3; count of bases not matched to a gene: 7. Germline assignment: CDR1 KGHSH and CDR2 LQKENI.

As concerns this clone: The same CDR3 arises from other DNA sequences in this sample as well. The chain's CDR3 is CASSVGLAGETQYF. CDR3 nucleotides: TGTGCCAGCAGCGTAGGGCTAGCGGGAGAGACCCAGTACTTC. The chain combines TRBV9 with TRBJ2-5; 8 nucleotides agree with TRBD2. J lost 4 bases, V lost 0 bases, and 2 bases had no gene match. In germline, CDR1 is SGDLS, CDR2 YYNGEE. The CDR3 has 14 residues.

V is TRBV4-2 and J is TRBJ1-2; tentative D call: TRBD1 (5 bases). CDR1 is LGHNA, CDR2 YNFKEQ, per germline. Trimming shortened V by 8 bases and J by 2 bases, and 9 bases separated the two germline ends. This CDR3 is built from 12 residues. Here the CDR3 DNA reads TGTGCCAGCGGGGGGGAGAACTATGGCTACACCTTC. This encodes CASGGENYGYTF.

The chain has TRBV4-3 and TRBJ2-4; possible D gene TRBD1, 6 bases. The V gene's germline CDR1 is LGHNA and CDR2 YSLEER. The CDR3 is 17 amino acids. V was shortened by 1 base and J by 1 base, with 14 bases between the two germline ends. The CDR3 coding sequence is TGCGCCAGCAGCCAAGGAGAGGGGGAGTGGGCCAAAAACATTCAGTACTTC. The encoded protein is CASSQGEGEWAKNIQYF.

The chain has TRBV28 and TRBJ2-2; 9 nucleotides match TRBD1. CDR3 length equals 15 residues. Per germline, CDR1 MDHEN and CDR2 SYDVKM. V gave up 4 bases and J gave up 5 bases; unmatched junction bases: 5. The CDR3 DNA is TGTGCCAGCAGTTCCTCCGGGACAGGGACCGGGGAGCTGTTTTTT. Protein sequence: CASSSSGTGTGELFF.

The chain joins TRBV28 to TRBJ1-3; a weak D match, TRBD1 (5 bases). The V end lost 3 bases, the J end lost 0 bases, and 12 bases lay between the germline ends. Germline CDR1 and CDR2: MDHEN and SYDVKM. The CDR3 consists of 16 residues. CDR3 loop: CASSFRGTVSGNTIYF. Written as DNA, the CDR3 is TGTGCCAGCAGTTTTCGCGGGACGGTCTCTGGAAACACCATATATTTT.

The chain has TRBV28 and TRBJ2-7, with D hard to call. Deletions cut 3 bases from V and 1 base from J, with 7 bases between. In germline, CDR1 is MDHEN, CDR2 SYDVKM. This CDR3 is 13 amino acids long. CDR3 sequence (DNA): TGTGCCAGCAGTTTCGGTTCGTCCTACGAGCAGTACTTC. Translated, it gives CASSFGSSYEQYF. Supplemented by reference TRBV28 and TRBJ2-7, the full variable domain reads DVKVTQSSRYLVKRTGEKVFLECVQDMDHENMFWYRQDPGLGLRLIYFSYDVKMKEKGDIPEGYSVSREKKERFSLILESASTNQTSMYLCASSFGSSYEQYFGPGTRLTVT.

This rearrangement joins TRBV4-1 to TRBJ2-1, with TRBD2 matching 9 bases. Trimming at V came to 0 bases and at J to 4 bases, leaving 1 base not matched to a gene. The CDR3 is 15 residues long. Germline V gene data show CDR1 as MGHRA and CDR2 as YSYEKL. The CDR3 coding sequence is TGCGCCAGCAGCCAAGAGCTAGCGGGATACAATGAGCAGTTCTTC. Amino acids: CASSQELAGYNEQFF.

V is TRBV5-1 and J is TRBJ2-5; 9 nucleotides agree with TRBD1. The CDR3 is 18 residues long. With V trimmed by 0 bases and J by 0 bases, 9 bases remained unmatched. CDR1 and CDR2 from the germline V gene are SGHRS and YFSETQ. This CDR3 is CASSLVPRTGEYQETQYF. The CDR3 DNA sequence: TGCGCCAGCAGCTTGGTGCCCCGGACAGGGGAATACCAAGAGACCCAGTACTTC.

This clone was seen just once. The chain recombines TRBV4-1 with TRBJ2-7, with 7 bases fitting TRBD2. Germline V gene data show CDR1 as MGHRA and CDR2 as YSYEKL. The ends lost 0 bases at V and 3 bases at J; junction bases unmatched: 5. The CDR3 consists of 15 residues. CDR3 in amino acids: CASSQEAGVGYEQYF. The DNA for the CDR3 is TGCGCCAGCAGCCAAGAGGCGGGAGTCGGCTACGAGCAGTACTTC.

CDR3 sequence: CASRSGGAYNEQFF. The CDR3 region has the DNA TGTGCCAGCAGAAGCGGGGGGGCTTACAATGAGCAGTTCTTC. The chain employs TRBV6-6 and TRBJ2-1, with 10 bases that match TRBD2. With V trimmed by 6 bases and J by 4 bases, 3 bases remained unmatched. The CDR3 length is 14 residues. The germline CDR1 and CDR2 sequences are MNHNY and SVGAGI (reference sequence).

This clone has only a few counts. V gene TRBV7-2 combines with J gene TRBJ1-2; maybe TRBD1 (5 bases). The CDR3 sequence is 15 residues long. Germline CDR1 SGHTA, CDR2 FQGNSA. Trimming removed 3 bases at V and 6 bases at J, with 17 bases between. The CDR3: CASSLPGRGRDGYTF. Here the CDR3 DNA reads TGTGCCAGCAGCTTGCCGGGGCGGGGCCGGGATGGCTACACCTTC.

CDR3 DNA: TGTGCCAGCACCTCGGGACAGGGGGCGATTTACGAGCAGTACTTC. This encodes CASTSGQGAIYEQYF. The chain carries TRBV6-5 and TRBJ2-7; 12 bases fit TRBD1. The junction had 8 bases not matched to a gene; V was cut back by 7 bases and J by 4 bases. CDR1 MNHEY and CDR2 SVGAGI come from the germline V gene. The CDR3 totals 15 residues.